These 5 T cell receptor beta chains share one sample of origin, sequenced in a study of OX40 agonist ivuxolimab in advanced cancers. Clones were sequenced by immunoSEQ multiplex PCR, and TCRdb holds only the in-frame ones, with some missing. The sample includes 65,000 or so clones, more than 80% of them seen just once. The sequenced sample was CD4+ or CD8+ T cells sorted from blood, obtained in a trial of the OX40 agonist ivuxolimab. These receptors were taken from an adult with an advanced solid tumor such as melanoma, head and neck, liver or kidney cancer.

CDR3 nucleotides: TGCAGCGTTCTAAGGGATCCAGAGACCCAGTACTTC. This encodes CSVLRDPETQYF. This rearrangement joins TRBV29-1 to TRBJ2-5; D unresolved. Germline CDR1 reads SQVTM; CDR2 reads ANQGSEA. The CDR3 spans 12 residues. V lost 5 bases, J lost 4 bases, and 11 bases lay in between. The whole variable domain, filled in from reference TRBV29-1 and TRBJ2-5, reads SAVISQKPSRDICQRGTSLTIQCQVDSQVTMMFWYRQQPGQSLTLIATANQGSEATYESGFVIDKFPISRPNLTFSTLTVSNMSPEDSSIYLCSVLRDPETQYFGPGTRLLVL.

Here the CDR3 reads CASEKGAWNTGELFF. The CDR3 DNA reads TGTGCCAGCGAGAAGGGGGCTTGGAACACCGGGGAGCTGTTTTTT. The chain uses TRBV6-6 and TRBJ2-2; the match to TRBD1 covers 7 bases. V was clipped by 8 bases and J by 1 base; unmatched bases: 7. Per the germline V gene, CDR1 is MNHNY and CDR2 is SVGAGI (reference sequence). The CDR3 is made up of 15 amino acids.

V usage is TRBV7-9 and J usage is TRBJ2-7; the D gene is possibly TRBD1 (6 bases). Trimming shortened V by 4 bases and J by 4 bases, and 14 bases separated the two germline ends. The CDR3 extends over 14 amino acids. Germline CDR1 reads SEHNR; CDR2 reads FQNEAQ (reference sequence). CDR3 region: CASSSIQGRYEQYF. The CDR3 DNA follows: TGTGCCAGCAGCTCAATACAGGGCAGGTACGAGCAGTACTTC.

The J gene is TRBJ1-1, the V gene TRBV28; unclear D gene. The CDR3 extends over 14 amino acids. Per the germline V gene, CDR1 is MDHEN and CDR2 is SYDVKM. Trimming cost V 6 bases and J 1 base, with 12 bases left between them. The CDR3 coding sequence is TGTGCCAGCAGGCGCCTCTACGGGAACACTGAAGCTTTCTTT. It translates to CASRRLYGNTEAFF.

As DNA, the CDR3 is TGTGCCAGCAGCCAAGTAGGCACCACCGGGGAGCTGTTTTTT. The encoded protein is CASSQVGTTGELFF. V is TRBV14 and J is TRBJ2-2; D remains unclear. The CDR3 length is 14 residues. The germline V gene encodes CDR1 SGHDN and CDR2 FVKESK. Trimming removed 1 base from V and 4 bases from J, with 7 bases in between.